The 21 T cell receptor beta chains listed next were all sequenced from one sample in a study of cytomegalovirus exposure and HLA in healthy donors. The PCR was carried out with 60 Vbeta primers and 13 Jbeta primers. The protocol was immunoSEQ multiplex PCR, while the TCRdb copy is restricted to in-frame clones and leaves out a portion. The data contain 90,000 to 95,000 clones, around three quarters of them singletons. Sequenced: PBMCs. These receptors originate from a man aged 25 to 40 in good health and CMV-seronegative.

The rearrangement uses TRBV7-9 and TRBJ1-6, with unresolved D. The CDR3 runs 14 residues. Germline CDR1 reads SEHNR; CDR2 reads FQNEAQ (reference sequence). Trimming removed 1 base at V and 8 bases at J, with 9 bases between. CDR3 bases: TGTGCCAGCAGCTTAGTCACAGCGGATTCACCCCTCCACTTT. This gives the protein CASSLVTADSPLHF. The entire variable domain, with the rest obtained from reference TRBV7-9 and TRBJ1-6, is as follows: DTGVSQNPRHKITKRGQNVTFRCDPISEHNRLYWYRQTLGQGPEFLTYFQNEAQLEKSRLLSDRFSAERPKGSFSTLEIQRTEQGDSAMYLCASSLVTADSPLHFGNGTRLTVT.

This chain connects TRBV21-1 to TRBJ2-1; the table names TRBD1, a call not compared with the DNA. TRBV21-1 counts as a pseudogene. The CDR3 is 15 amino acids. The CDR3, as DNA: TGTGCCAGCAGCAAAGGAACAGGGTCGGTTAATGAGCAGTTCTTC. This gives the protein CASSKGTGSVNEQFF.

The CDR3 DNA reads as TGTGCCAGCAGCTTGGGCGGGGGGGCTTGGTACGAGCAGTACTTC. Protein: CASSLGGGAWYEQYF. The chain employs TRBV5-4 and TRBJ2-7, with 9 nucleotides matching TRBD2. The ends lost 0 bases at V and 4 bases at J; junction bases unmatched: 5. This CDR3 has 15 residues. Germline-derived CDR1 and CDR2 are SGHNT and YYREEE (reference sequence).

This clone has more than one count but fewer than ten. V gene TRBV6-5 combines with J gene TRBJ1-1; D is possibly TRBD1 (5 bases). Germline V CDR1 and CDR2: MNHEY, SVGAGI. Between the trimmed V and J ends, which lost 2 bases and 5 bases, there was a span of 9 bases. This CDR3 contains 13 residues. The CDR3 sequence: CASSYERGTEAFF. In nucleotides, the CDR3 is TGTGCCAGCAGTTACGAGCGGGGGACTGAAGCTTTCTTT.

The table lists this clone with a count of one. This rearrangement joins TRBV10-3 to TRBJ1-1; TRBD1 might be the D (5 bases). Trimming stripped 2 bases from V and 5 bases from J, with 9 bases between. Germline V gene lookup returns CDR1 ENHRY and CDR2 SYGVKD. This CDR3 contains 13 residues. In DNA form, the CDR3 reads TGTGCCATCAGTGAGGAGACAGAAACTGAAGCTTTCTTT. Its protein product is CAISEETETEAFF.

This clone was seen a few times. The rearrangement links TRBV19 to TRBJ2-1, with 7 bases fitting TRBD2. The CDR3 extends over 13 amino acids. The germline V gene encodes CDR1 LNHDA and CDR2 SQIVND (reference sequence). With 9 bases clipped from V and 2 bases from J, the junction kept 4 bases outside the gene matches. Here the CDR3 reads CASGGSPYNEQFF. The CDR3, as DNA: TGTGCCAGCGGGGGGAGCCCCTACAATGAGCAGTTCTTC.

This chain links TRBV6-5 with TRBJ1-1; 8 bases align to TRBD1. CDR1 and CDR2 (germline): MNHEY, SVGAGI. There are 13 residues in the CDR3. V was pared by 5 bases and J by 5 bases, with 4 bases of the junction left unmatched. CDR3 DNA sequence: TGTGCCAGCAGTCCGACAGGGGTAACTGAAGCTTTCTTT. Translated: CASSPTGVTEAFF.

The rearrangement links TRBV14 to TRBJ1-1; D call uncertain. Trimming cost V 0 bases and J 11 bases, with 13 bases left between them. The CDR3 is 13 amino acids. From germline, CDR1 is SGHDN and CDR2 FVKESK. The CDR3 here is CASSQDRGPWAFF. The CDR3, as DNA: TGTGCCAGCAGCCAAGATCGGGGTCCGTGGGCTTTCTTT.

The V gene is TRBV18, the J gene TRBJ1-2; D not certain. This CDR3 is built from 13 residues. Germline V gene sequence: CDR1 KGHSH, CDR2 LQKENI. V lost 3 bases to trimming and J lost 3 bases, with 8 bases between them. The CDR3 nucleotides are TGTGCCAGCTCACCGAGTGGAGACTATGGCTACACCTTC. This codes for CASSPSGDYGYTF.

This clone has just one count. The chain employs TRBV11-3 and TRBJ2-3, with D possibly matching TRBD2 (6 bases). The V end was cut by 5 bases, the J end by 2 bases, with 8 bases between. Germline V gene lookup returns CDR1 SGHNT and CDR2 YENEEA. The CDR3 totals 13 residues. CDR3 residues: CASSALATDTQYF. The CDR3 coding sequence is TGTGCCAGCAGCGCACTAGCCACAGATACGCAGTATTTT.

This clone was detected a few times. The rearrangement joins TRBV2 to TRBJ2-7; perhaps TRBD1 as D (6 bases). The CDR3 has 15 residues. Germline lookup yields CDR1 SNHLY and CDR2 FYNNEI. V was shortened by 6 bases and J by 4 bases, with 19 bases between the two germline ends. As DNA, the CDR3 is TGTGCCAGCAGGGACAGACAGAATCAGGGGTACGAGCAGTACTTC. This encodes CASRDRQNQGYEQYF.

The chain is built from TRBV4-2 and TRBJ2-7; 10 positions match TRBD2. The germline V gene encodes CDR1 LGHNA and CDR2 YNFKEQ. Trimming at V came to 0 bases and at J to 6 bases, leaving 5 bases not matched to a gene. The CDR3 length is 15 residues. For the CDR3, the DNA is TGTGCCAGCAGCCAAGAGGCTAGCGGGGGTTGCGAGCAGTACTTC. This encodes CASSQEASGGCEQYF.

The gene calls are TRBV4-2 and TRBJ1-1, with 7 bases identical to TRBD1. There are 12 residues in the CDR3. Germline values: CDR1 LGHNA, CDR2 YNFKEQ. J lost 10 bases, V lost 4 bases, and 6 bases had no gene match. Written as DNA, the CDR3 is TGTGCCAGCAGCCGGGACAGCTTTTTAGCTTTCTTT. Its translation is CASSRDSFLAFF.

This clone was seen only a few times. The chain joins TRBV6-6 to TRBJ2-3, with 8 bases fitting TRBD2. Germline V lookup: CDR1 MNHNY, CDR2 SVGAGI (reference sequence). This CDR3 contains 15 residues. The V segment lost 0 bases and the J segment 11 bases; nucleotides outside the gene matches: 10. The chain's CDR3 is CASSYSRGAVGLQYF. For the CDR3, the DNA is TGTGCCAGCAGTTACTCGCGGGGGGCGGTTGGTTTGCAGTATTTT.

The genes are TRBV19 and TRBJ1-2; 8 bases match TRBD1. The V gene's germline CDR1 is LNHDA and CDR2 SQIVND (reference sequence). The J segment lost 0 bases and the V segment lost 10 bases, leaving 7 bases of the junction unmatched. The CDR3 runs 14 residues. The CDR3, as DNA: TGTGCCACTCGGGACAGGAAAACTAACTATGGCTACACCTTC. Amino acids: CATRDRKTNYGYTF.

V is TRBV7-2 and J is TRBJ2-7, with TRBD1 matching 7 bases. With 2 bases clipped from V and 4 bases from J, the junction kept 5 bases outside the gene matches. From germline, CDR1 is SGHTA and CDR2 FQGNSA. This CDR3 is built from 14 residues. The CDR3 is CASSLTQGNYEQYF. CDR3 in DNA: TGTGCCAGCAGCTTAACACAGGGGAATTACGAGCAGTACTTC.

J is TRBJ1-2 and V is TRBV18, with 7 bases aligning to TRBD1. CDR1 is KGHSH, CDR2 LQKENI, per germline. J gave up 5 bases and V 4 bases, and 16 bases lay outside the gene matches. The CDR3 consists of 17 residues. The CDR3 DNA reads as TGTGCCAGCTCACGCACGCAAGGACAGGAAATGGGTTATGGCTACACCTTC. Translated, it gives CASSRTQGQEMGYGYTF.

The chain carries TRBV19 and TRBJ1-2, with TRBD1 matching 7 bases. Germline V gives CDR1 LNHDA, CDR2 SQIVND (reference sequence). J gave up 5 bases and V 5 bases, and 5 bases lay outside the gene matches. CDR3 size: 13 residues. CDR3 amino acids: CASSPRQGYGYTF. CDR3 DNA: TGTGCCAGTAGTCCCCGACAGGGTTATGGCTACACCTTC.

The chain uses TRBV27 and TRBJ1-2; 8 bases are a match to TRBD1. CDR1 and CDR2 from the germline V gene are MNHEY and SMNVEV (reference sequence). The CDR3 runs 14 residues. J lost 7 bases, V lost 7 bases, and 11 bases had no gene match. As DNA, the CDR3 is TGTGCCAGCACCCCCGGACAGGGAGTTGGTGGCTACACCTTC. It yields the protein CASTPGQGVGGYTF.

The rearrangement uses TRBV7-6 and TRBJ1-2, with 7 positions matching TRBD1. This CDR3 is built from 16 residues. V lost 5 bases, J lost 5 bases, and 14 bases stayed unmatched. Germline-derived CDR1 and CDR2 are SGHVS and FNYEAQ. The CDR3 DNA follows: TGTGCCAGCAGCCCTTCGACAGGGACGGGCTCGTATGGCTACACCTTC. Protein: CASSPSTGTGSYGYTF.

The V gene is TRBV9, the J gene TRBJ1-1; 11 bases agree with TRBD1. Germline V gene data show CDR1 as SGDLS and CDR2 as YYNGEE. With V trimmed by 0 bases and J by 4 bases, 8 bases remained unmatched. The CDR3 length is 17 residues. CDR3 sequence (DNA): TGTGCCAGCAGCGTAGATGGACAGGGGGCCCTAGGCACTGAAGCTTTCTTT. This translates into CASSVDGQGALGTEAFF.